These 28 T cell receptor beta chains came from one sample sequenced in a study of human T cells and chemical hapten exposure. TCRdb re-derived calls from the RACE reads in MiXCR, one entry per CDR3 protein. In the table there are 50,000 to 70,000 distinct CDR3 sequences, roughly a tenth of which are singletons. Time point noted: pre-sensitization, week 0. Regarding treatment: therapeutic diphenylcyclopropenone sensitization with weekly scalp DPC. The material was whole blood, obtained in connection with sensitization to the hapten diphenylcyclopropenone (DPC). These receptors were collected from a man in his forties or fifties with alopecia areata. Some clones in this sample may be carry-over from other donors' samples.

This clonotype appeared many times. The chain has TRBV27 and TRBJ1-1; no clear D. V lost 6 bases to trimming and J lost 5 bases, with 19 bases between them. The CDR3 sequence is 15 residues long. Germline CDR1 and CDR2: MNHEY and SMNVEV (reference sequence). The CDR3 region is CASRRLIDPRTEAFF. Written as DNA, the CDR3 is TGTGCCAGCAGACGCCTCATAGACCCTAGAACTGAAGCTTTCTTT.

This chain uses TRBV5-1 with TRBJ2-7; D may be TRBD1 (5 bases). The V end was cut by 3 bases, the J end by 5 bases, with 9 bases between. Germline values: CDR1 SGHRS, CDR2 YFSETQ. The CDR3 loop spans 12 amino acids. In DNA, the CDR3 is TGCGCCAGCAGCTCCCAGGGCCACGAGCAGTACTTC. This sequence encodes CASSSQGHEQYF.

This chain links TRBV2 with TRBJ2-3; 11 positions agree with TRBD2. This CDR3 is built from 15 residues. The V segment lost 5 bases and the J segment 0 bases; nucleotides outside the gene matches: 1. CDR1 SNHLY and CDR2 FYNNEI come from the germline V gene. The chain's CDR3 is CASSRTSGSTDTQYF. CDR3 bases: TGTGCCAGCAGTCGGACTAGCGGGAGCACAGATACGCAGTATTTT.

This clonotype was seen at least ten times. The chain couples TRBV11-2 to TRBJ1-4; no clear D. The germline V gene has CDR1 SGHAT and CDR2 FQNNGV. The CDR3 loop spans 13 amino acids. V lost 9 bases and J lost 8, with 16 bases in between. This CDR3 is CASSNSPTEKLFF. CDR3 nucleotide sequence: TGTGCCAGTAGTAACAGCCCGACCGAAAAACTGTTTTTT.

This clonotype was counted many times. The chain links TRBV12-3 or TRBV12-4 to TRBJ1-1; no clear D gene. The V end lost 1 base, the J end lost 11 bases, and 8 bases lay between the germline ends. The CDR3 is 11 amino acids. CDR3 sequence (DNA): TGTGCCAGCAGTTTAGGAATGAGGGCTTTCTTT. Encoded protein: CASSLGMRAFF.

The J gene is TRBJ2-4, the V gene TRBV28; D gene ambiguous. CDR1 and CDR2 (germline): MDHEN, SYDVKM. The ends were cut back, 5 bases at V and 2 bases at J, with 16 bases in the middle. The CDR3 contains 16 residues. CDR3: CASSPTGFATKNIQYF. CDR3 DNA sequence: TGTGCCAGCAGTCCGACGGGCTTCGCGACCAAAAACATTCAGTACTTC.

This clonotype came up many times. The chain uses TRBV7-2 and TRBJ1-1; D might be TRBD1 (5 bases). Per the germline V gene, CDR1 is SGHTA and CDR2 is FQGNSA. This CDR3 has 14 amino acids. The V end was cut by 4 bases, the J end by 8 bases, with 17 bases between. CDR3 protein: CASSSPRGRGEAFF. The CDR3 nucleotides are TGTGCCAGCAGCTCCCCCCGGGGCCGAGGCGAAGCTTTCTTT.

V is TRBV2 and J is TRBJ2-1; D uncertain. The CDR3 runs 13 residues. Germline CDR1 is SNHLY and CDR2 is FYNNEI. Trimming stripped 3 bases from V and 4 bases from J, with 7 bases between. CDR3 bases: TGTGCCAGCAGTGATAGGGTGTACAATGAGCAGTTCTTC. The encoded protein is CASSDRVYNEQFF.

This rearrangement joins TRBV9 to TRBJ2-1; D possibly corresponds to TRBD2 (8 bases). CDR1 and CDR2 (germline): SGDLS, YYNGEE. The length of the CDR3 is 16 residues. V was trimmed by 0 bases and J by 5 bases, leaving 15 bases between them. The CDR3 bases are TGTGCCAGCAGCGTAGCTATTAGCGGGACAGACAATGAGCAGTTCTTC. Translating it yields CASSVAISGTDNEQFF.

A few counts support this clonotype. This sequence joins TRBV11-2 and TRBJ2-7; 12 bases are a match to TRBD2. This CDR3 region has 14 residues. Germline lookup yields CDR1 SGHAT and CDR2 FQNNGV. The J segment lost 6 bases and the V segment lost 5 bases, leaving 5 bases of the junction unmatched. This CDR3 reads CASSTLAGGLEQYF. For the CDR3, the DNA is TGTGCCAGCAGCACACTAGCGGGAGGACTCGAGCAGTACTTC. Complete variable domain (other parts from reference TRBV11-2 and TRBJ2-7): EAGVAQSPRYKIIEKRQSVAFWCNPISGHATLYWYQQILGQGPKLLIQFQNNGVVDDSQLPKDRFSAERLKGVDSTLKIQPAKLEDSAVYLCASSTLAGGLEQYFGPGTRLTVT.

The chain couples TRBV20-1 to TRBJ2-3; 7 bases line up with TRBD2. Germline V gene sequence: CDR1 DFQATT, CDR2 SNEGSKA (reference sequence). This CDR3 has 16 amino acids. After removal of 4 bases from V and 4 bases from J, the junction contained 14 bases not matched to a gene. CDR3 region: CSAIPLRSGISDTQYF. In DNA, the CDR3 is TGCAGTGCTATACCTCTGAGGAGCGGGATATCAGATACGCAGTATTTT.

This clonotype was seen many times. The CDR3 coding sequence is TGTGCCAGCACCTCGGGGGGCAGGGAAGAGACCCAGTACTTC. Its protein product is CASTSGGREETQYF. The V and J genes are TRBV5-4 and TRBJ2-5, with D perhaps TRBD2 (7 bases). This CDR3 region has 14 residues. Germline loops: CDR1 SGHNT, CDR2 YYREEE (reference sequence). V lost 6 bases and J 3 bases, leaving 15 bases between the germline ends. Complete variable domain (other parts from reference TRBV5-4 and TRBJ2-5): ETGVTQSPTHLIKTRGQQVTLRCSSQSGHNTVSWYQQALGQGPQFIFQYYREEENGRGNFPPRFSGLQFPNYSSELNVNALELDDSALYLCASTSGGREETQYFGPGTRLLVL.

This clonotype was seen at least ten times. The J gene is TRBJ2-1, the V gene TRBV2; maybe TRBD1 (5 bases). Trimming took 3 bases from V and 8 from J, leaving 14 bases between them. The CDR3 runs 14 residues. CDR1 and CDR2 from the germline V gene are SNHLY and FYNNEI. CDR3 loop: CASSELAGLHEQFF. The CDR3 coding sequence is TGTGCCAGCAGTGAGTTGGCAGGGCTACATGAGCAGTTCTTC.

The V gene is TRBV28, the J gene TRBJ1-2; possibly TRBD1 for D (6 bases). Germline values: CDR1 MDHEN, CDR2 SYDVKM. This CDR3 has 14 amino acids. V lost 2 bases and J lost 6, with 13 bases in between. CDR3: CASSLKGEGNGYTF. In DNA form, the CDR3 reads TGTGCCAGCAGTTTAAAGGGGGAGGGTAATGGCTACACCTTC.

The chain carries TRBV29-1 and TRBJ2-7; D is tentatively TRBD1 or TRBD2 (6 bases each). CDR1 is SQVTM and CDR2 is ANQGSEA in the germline V gene. The V end lost 7 bases, the J end lost 5 bases, and 12 bases lay between the germline ends. The CDR3 runs 11 residues. CDR3 in DNA: TGCAGCGGGGGGGCGCGCAACGAGCAGTACTTC. This codes for CSGGARNEQYF.

A few counts support this clonotype. The CDR3 nucleotides read TGCGCCAGCAGCTTGGTAAGCCCTGGGGCCAACGTCCTGACTTTC. This encodes CASSLVSPGANVLTF. The V and J genes are TRBV5-1 and TRBJ2-6, with D uncertain. The V and J ends lost 0 bases and 2 bases respectively, with 6 bases between them. Germline-derived CDR1 and CDR2 are SGHRS and YFSETQ. The CDR3 covers 15 residues.

The table lists this clonotype with many counts. The V gene is TRBV6-2 or TRBV6-3, the J gene TRBJ2-2; D unresolved. The CDR3 spans 14 residues. The germline gives CDR1 MNHEY, CDR2 SVGEGT. Trimming stripped 4 bases from V and 1 base from J, with 7 bases between. CDR3 DNA: TGTGCCAGCAGTTCCGCAGGGAACACCGGGGAGCTGTTTTTT. Translation: CASSSAGNTGELFF.

In this sample, this clonotype turned up many times. The CDR3 region is CASSHGASSTDTQYF. The CDR3, as DNA: TGTGCCAGCAGCCACGGCGCCTCCAGCACAGATACGCAGTATTTT. The chain has TRBV3-1 and TRBJ2-3; D uncertain. Looked up from germline, CDR1 is LGHDT and CDR2 is YNNKEL (reference sequence). V was clipped by 3 bases and J by 0 bases, with 10 bases between them. This CDR3 has 15 residues.

This clonotype was counted many times. V and J are TRBV24-1 and TRBJ2-1; D not resolved. Trimming cost V 0 bases and J 0 bases, with 8 bases left between them. The CDR3 length is 16 residues. Germline CDR1 and CDR2: KGHDR and SFDVKD. CDR3 sequence reads: CATSDLQADSYNEQFF. CDR3 sequence (DNA): TGTGCCACCAGTGATTTGCAGGCAGACTCCTACAATGAGCAGTTCTTC.

This clonotype was counted a few times. The genes are TRBV5-6 and TRBJ2-2, with 9 bases that match TRBD2. Trimming removed 1 base from V and 3 bases from J; junction bases left unmatched: 13. Germline lookup yields CDR1 SGHDT and CDR2 YYEEEE. The CDR3 totals 19 residues. The CDR3 here is CASSLPRHHSGSHTGELFF. CDR3 in DNA: TGTGCCAGCAGCTTGCCGCGACACCATAGCGGGAGTCACACCGGGGAGCTGTTTTTT.

This clonotype was observed at least ten times. This chain links TRBV6-6 with TRBJ1-4; the D is unclear. V shed 6 bases and J shed 6 bases, with 17 bases lying between them. This CDR3 is built from 15 residues. Germline lookup yields CDR1 MNHNY and CDR2 SVGAGI (reference sequence). This chain's CDR3 is CASRLFGSLDEKLFF. DNA for the CDR3: TGTGCCAGCAGGCTCTTCGGGAGTCTAGATGAAAAACTGTTTTTT.

Comment on this clonotype: This may arise from a read error, as a much more abundant clone is one base away. The gene calls are TRBV9 and TRBJ2-7, with D unclear. The CDR3 is 11 amino acids. V was cut by 0 bases and J by 4 bases, with 2 bases left in between. Germline CDR1 reads SGDLS; CDR2 reads YYNGEE. This chain's CDR3 is CASSVGYEQYF. Written as DNA, the CDR3 is TGTGCCAGCAGCGTAGGGTACGAGCAGTACTTC.

This chain links TRBV7-2 with TRBJ2-7; 9 bases line up with TRBD1. This CDR3 spans 14 amino acids. The germline CDR1 and CDR2 sequences are SGHTA and FQGNSA. The ends lost 3 bases at V and 3 bases at J; junction bases unmatched: 3. The CDR3 sequence: CASSFGTGYYEQYF. CDR3 coding DNA: TGTGCCAGCAGCTTCGGGACAGGGTACTACGAGCAGTACTTC.

The chain couples TRBV12-5 to TRBJ2-2, with 14 bases aligning to TRBD2. This CDR3 spans 19 amino acids. J lost 7 bases, V lost 2 bases, and 12 bases had no gene match. Germline lookup yields CDR1 LGHNT and CDR2 FRNRAP. The CDR3 DNA sequence: TGTGCTAGTGGTTTGTTCCTCCGGGGACTAGCGGGAGTGAACGGGGAGCTGTTTTTT. Translating gives CASGLFLRGLAGVNGELFF.

This sequence joins TRBV7-6 and TRBJ1-3; weak D call: TRBD1 (5 bases). CDR3 length equals 16 residues. The V end was cut by 2 bases, the J end by 0 bases, with 11 bases between. Germline V gene lookup returns CDR1 SGHVS and CDR2 FNYEAQ. CDR3 sequence (DNA): TGTGCCAGCAGCTTAAGCCTGGGGGTCTCTGGAAACACCATATATTTT. Protein sequence: CASSLSLGVSGNTIYF.

A few counts support this clonotype. The chain uses TRBV14 and TRBJ2-2, with 7 bases that match TRBD1. CDR3 length: 16 amino acids. V shed 4 bases and J 0 bases; nucleotides not matched to a gene: 5. Germline loops: CDR1 SGHDN, CDR2 FVKESK. The CDR3 DNA follows: TGTGCCAGCAGCCCTCTGGGGACAGCGAACACCGGGGAGCTGTTTTTT. As protein: CASSPLGTANTGELFF.

Ten or more counts support this clonotype. J is TRBJ1-1 and V is TRBV7-9; D gene uncertain. The CDR3 has 12 residues. V dropped 2 bases and J dropped 5 bases, with 6 bases sitting between them. Germline V gives CDR1 SEHNR, CDR2 FQNEAQ (reference sequence). The CDR3 region has the DNA TGTGCCAGCAGCTTACAGGAGACTGAAGCTTTCTTT. This gives the protein CASSLQETEAFF.

In its sample, this clonotype was seen many times. Mismatch with germline at one junction end may stem from a read error. The rearrangement links TRBV14 to TRBJ1-1, with D possibly being TRBD1 (6 bases). CDR3 length equals 14 residues. The germline V gene encodes CDR1 SGHDN and CDR2 FVKESK. CDR3 loop: CASSHWRGDTEVFF. For the CDR3, the DNA is TGTGCCAGCAGCCATTGGAGGGGGGACACTGAAGTTTTCTTT. The full variable domain, rest sourced from reference TRBV14 and TRBJ1-1, is EAGVTQFPSHSVIEKGQTVTLRCDPISGHDNLYWYRRVMGKEIKFLLHFVKESKQDESGMPNNRFLAERTGGTYSTLKVQPAELEDSGVYFCASSHWRGDTEVFFGQGTRLTVV.